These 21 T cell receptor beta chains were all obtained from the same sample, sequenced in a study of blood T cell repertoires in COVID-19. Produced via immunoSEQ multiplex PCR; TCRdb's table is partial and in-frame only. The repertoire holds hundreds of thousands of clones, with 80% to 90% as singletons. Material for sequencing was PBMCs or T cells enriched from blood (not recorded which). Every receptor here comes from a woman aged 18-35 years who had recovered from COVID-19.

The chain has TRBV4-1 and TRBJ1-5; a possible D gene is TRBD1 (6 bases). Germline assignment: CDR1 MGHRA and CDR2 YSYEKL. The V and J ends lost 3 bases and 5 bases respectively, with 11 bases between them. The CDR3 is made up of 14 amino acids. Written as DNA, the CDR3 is TGCGCCAGCAGCCAGGGGGCCGGTGATCAGCCCCAGCATTTT. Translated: CASSQGAGDQPQHF.

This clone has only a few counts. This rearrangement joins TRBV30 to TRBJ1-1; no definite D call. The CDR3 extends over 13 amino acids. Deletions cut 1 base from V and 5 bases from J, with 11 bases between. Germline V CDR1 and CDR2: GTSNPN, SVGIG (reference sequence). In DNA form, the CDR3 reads TGTGCCTGGAGTGGGAGCCAGTGGACTGAAGCTTTCTTT. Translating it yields CAWSGSQWTEAFF.

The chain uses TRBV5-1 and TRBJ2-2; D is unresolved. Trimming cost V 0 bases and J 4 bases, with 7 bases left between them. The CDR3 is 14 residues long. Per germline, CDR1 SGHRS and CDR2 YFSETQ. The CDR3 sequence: CASSLAVATGELFF. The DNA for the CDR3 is TGCGCCAGCAGCTTGGCCGTAGCCACCGGGGAGCTGTTTTTT. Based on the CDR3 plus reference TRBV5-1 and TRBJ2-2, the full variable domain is KAGVTQTPRYLIKTRGQQVTLSCSPISGHRSVSWYQQTPGQGLQFLFEYFSETQRNKGNFPGRFSGRQFSNSRSEMNVSTLELGDSALYLCASSLAVATGELFFGEGSRLTVL.

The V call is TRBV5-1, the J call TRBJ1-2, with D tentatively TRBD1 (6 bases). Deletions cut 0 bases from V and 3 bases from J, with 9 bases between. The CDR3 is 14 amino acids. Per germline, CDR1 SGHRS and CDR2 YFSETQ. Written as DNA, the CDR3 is TGCGCCAGCAGCTTGGCAGGGGAACACTATGGCTACACCTTC. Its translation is CASSLAGEHYGYTF.

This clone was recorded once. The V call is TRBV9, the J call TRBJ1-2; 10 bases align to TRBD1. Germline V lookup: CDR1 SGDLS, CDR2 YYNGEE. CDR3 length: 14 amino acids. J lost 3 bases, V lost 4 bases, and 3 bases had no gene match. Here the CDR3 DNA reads TGTGCCAGCAGCACCGGACAGGGGGACTATGGCTACACCTTC. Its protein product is CASSTGQGDYGYTF.

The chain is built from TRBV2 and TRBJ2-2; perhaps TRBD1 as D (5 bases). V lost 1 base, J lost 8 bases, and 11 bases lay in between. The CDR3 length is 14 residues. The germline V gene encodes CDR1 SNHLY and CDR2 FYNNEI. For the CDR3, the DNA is TGTGCCAGCAGTGAAGGGCAGGGCTTGGGGGAGCTGTTTTTT. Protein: CASSEGQGLGELFF.

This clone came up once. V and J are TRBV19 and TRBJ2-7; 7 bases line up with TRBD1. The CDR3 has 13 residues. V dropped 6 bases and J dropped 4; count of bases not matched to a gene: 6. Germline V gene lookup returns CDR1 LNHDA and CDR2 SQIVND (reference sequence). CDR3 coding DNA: TGTGCCAGTAGACCGACAGGGAAGTACGAGCAGTACTTC. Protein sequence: CASRPTGKYEQYF.

CDR3 DNA sequence: TGTGCCAGCCGTCGGGGGGCGGATCAGCCCCACTCTGGAAACACCATATATTTT. Translation: CASRRGADQPHSGNTIYF. The chain combines TRBV2 with TRBJ1-3; D is perhaps TRBD1 (6 bases). The CDR3 runs to 18 residues. Germline CDR1 and CDR2: SNHLY and FYNNEI. Trimming took off 8 bases at V and 0 bases at J, with 23 bases between the two ends.

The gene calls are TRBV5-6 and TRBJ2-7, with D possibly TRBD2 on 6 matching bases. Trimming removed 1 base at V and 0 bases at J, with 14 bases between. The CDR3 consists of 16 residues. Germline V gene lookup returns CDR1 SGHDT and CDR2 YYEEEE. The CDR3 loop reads CASSLLGGRDSYEQYF. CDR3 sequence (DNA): TGTGCCAGCAGCTTGTTAGGAGGGAGAGACTCCTACGAGCAGTACTTC.

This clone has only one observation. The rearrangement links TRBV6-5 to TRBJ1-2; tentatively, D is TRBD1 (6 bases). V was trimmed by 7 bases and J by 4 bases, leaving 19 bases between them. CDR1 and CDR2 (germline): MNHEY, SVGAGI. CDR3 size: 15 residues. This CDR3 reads CASTYSRQESYGYTF. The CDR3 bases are TGTGCCAGCACCTACTCTCGACAGGAATCCTATGGCTACACCTTC.

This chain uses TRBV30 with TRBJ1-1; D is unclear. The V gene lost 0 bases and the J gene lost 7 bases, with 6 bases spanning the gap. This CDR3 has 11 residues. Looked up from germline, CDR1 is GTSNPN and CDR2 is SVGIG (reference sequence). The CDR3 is CAWSVQLEAFF. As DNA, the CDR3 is TGTGCCTGGAGTGTACAGCTTGAAGCTTTCTTT.

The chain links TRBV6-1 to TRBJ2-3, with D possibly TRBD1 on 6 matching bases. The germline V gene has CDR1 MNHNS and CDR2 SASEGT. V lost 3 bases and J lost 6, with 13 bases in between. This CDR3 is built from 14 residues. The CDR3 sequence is CASSDYGGPDTQYF. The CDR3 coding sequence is TGTGCCAGCAGTGATTATGGGGGCCCCGATACGCAGTATTTT.

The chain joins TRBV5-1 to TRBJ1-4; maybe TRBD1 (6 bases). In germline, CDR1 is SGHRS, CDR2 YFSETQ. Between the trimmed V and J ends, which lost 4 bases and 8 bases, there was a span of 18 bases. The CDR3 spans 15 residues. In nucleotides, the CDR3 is TGCGCCAGCAGCCTCACCCCAGGGGATGGCGAAAAACTGTTTTTT. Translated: CASSLTPGDGEKLFF.

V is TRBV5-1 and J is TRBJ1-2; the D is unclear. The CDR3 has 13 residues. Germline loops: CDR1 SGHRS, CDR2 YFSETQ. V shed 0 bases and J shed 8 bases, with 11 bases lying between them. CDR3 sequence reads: CASSLEGGRGYTF. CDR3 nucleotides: TGCGCCAGCAGCTTGGAAGGAGGACGAGGCTACACCTTC.

DNA of the CDR3: TGTGCCAGCAGCAAAACAGTCTCTGGAAACACCATATATTTT. This codes for CASSKTVSGNTIYF. V usage is TRBV28 and J usage is TRBJ1-3; D remains unclear. V was trimmed by 6 bases and J by 0 bases, leaving 9 bases between them. The CDR3 contains 14 residues. From germline, CDR1 is MDHEN and CDR2 SYDVKM. Using reference TRBV28 and TRBJ1-3 for the parts outside the CDR3, the full variable domain is DVKVTQSSRYLVKRTGEKVFLECVQDMDHENMFWYRQDPGLGLRLIYFSYDVKMKEKGDIPEGYSVSREKKERFSLILESASTNQTSMYLCASSKTVSGNTIYFGEGSWLTVV.

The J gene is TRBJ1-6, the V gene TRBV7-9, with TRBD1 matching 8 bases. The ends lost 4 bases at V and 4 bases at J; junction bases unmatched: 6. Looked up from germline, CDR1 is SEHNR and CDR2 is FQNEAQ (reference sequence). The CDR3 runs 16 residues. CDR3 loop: CASSYDQGAYNSPLHF. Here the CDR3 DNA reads TGTGCCAGCAGCTACGACCAGGGGGCGTATAATTCACCCCTCCACTTT.

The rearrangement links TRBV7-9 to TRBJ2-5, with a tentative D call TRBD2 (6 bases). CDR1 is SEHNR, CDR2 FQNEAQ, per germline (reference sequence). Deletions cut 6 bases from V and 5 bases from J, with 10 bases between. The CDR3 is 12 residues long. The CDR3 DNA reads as TGTGCCAGCAGGCCCCTAGCGGAGACCCAGTACTTC. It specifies CASRPLAETQYF.

CDR3 sequence (DNA): TGTGCCAGCAGCCGAGGGGGATTTTTGAACACTGAAGCTTTCTTT. Residues: CASSRGGFLNTEAFF. The chain uses TRBV3-1 (or the pseudogene TRBV3-2) and TRBJ1-1; perhaps TRBD1 as D (6 bases). The V gene's germline CDR1 is LGHDT and CDR2 YNNKEL (reference sequence). The V end was cut by 4 bases, the J end by 0 bases, with 12 bases between. This CDR3 is built from 15 residues.

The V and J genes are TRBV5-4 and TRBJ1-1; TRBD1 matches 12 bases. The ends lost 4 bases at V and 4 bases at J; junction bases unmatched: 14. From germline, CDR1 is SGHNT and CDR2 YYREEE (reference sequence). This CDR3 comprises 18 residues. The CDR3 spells CASSPGLPGQGASTEAFF. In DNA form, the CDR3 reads TGTGCCAGCAGCCCAGGTCTTCCGGGACAGGGGGCGAGCACTGAAGCTTTCTTT.

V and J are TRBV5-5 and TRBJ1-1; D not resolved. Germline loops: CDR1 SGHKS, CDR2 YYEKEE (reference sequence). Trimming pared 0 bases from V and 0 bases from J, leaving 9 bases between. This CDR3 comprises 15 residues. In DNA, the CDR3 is TGTGCCAGCAGCTTGGCCTTGGCCATGAACACTGAAGCTTTCTTT. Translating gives CASSLALAMNTEAFF.

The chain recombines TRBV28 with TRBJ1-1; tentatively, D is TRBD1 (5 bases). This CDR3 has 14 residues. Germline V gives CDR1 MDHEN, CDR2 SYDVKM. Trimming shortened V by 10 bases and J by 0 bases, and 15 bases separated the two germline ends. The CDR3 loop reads CAINPTVLNTEAFF. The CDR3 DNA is TGTGCCATCAATCCGACAGTTTTGAACACTGAAGCTTTCTTT.